Described below is a single T cell receptor (beta chain) sequence and its context. What it binds is unknown. In the PCR, 60 Vbeta and 13 Jbeta primers were used. Clones were sequenced by immunoSEQ multiplex PCR, and TCRdb holds only the in-frame ones, with some missing. Here the sample spans about 63,000 clones, approximately 82% being singletons. This entry is derived from a study of cytomegalovirus exposure and HLA in healthy donors. General observations from the study: Researchers reported in a later analysis that common viral pathogens appeared linked to several top clusters. Highly shared variants forming one cluster were likely a sequencing artifact.

This CDR3 contains 12 residues. The V end lost 6 bases, the J end lost 7 bases, and 12 bases lay between the germline ends. The germline V gene encodes CDR1 MNHEY and CDR2 SVGAGI. The specimen sequenced was PBMCs. V and J are TRBV6-5 and TRBJ1-2, with a weak D call TRBD1 (6 bases). The receptor was derived from a middle-aged woman in good health and CMV-seropositive. The CDR3 is CASRTGGAGYTF. In nucleotides, the CDR3 is TGTGCCAGCAGGACCGGGGGGGCTGGCTACACCTTC.